These 7 T cell receptor beta chains came from one sample sequenced in a study of T-cell reconstitution after alpha-beta-depleted transplantation in children. The authors prepared the TCRbeta library with unique molecular identifiers. TCRdb passed the PCR reads through MiXCR, listing each CDR3 protein once. The sample includes about 98,000 distinct CDR3 sequences, around a quarter seen only once; the top ten take 20% to 25%. The specimen was PBMCs, collected before TCRalphabeta/CD19-depleted stem cell transplant. Receptors were obtained from a boy between 2 and 10 years old with acute lymphoblastic leukemia, due to receive a stem cell transplant.

The V and J genes are TRBV2 and TRBJ2-7; D perhaps matches TRBD1 (5 bases). The V end was cut by 3 bases, the J end by 0 bases, with 6 bases between. The CDR3 runs to 13 residues. Germline V gene lookup returns CDR1 SNHLY and CDR2 FYNNEI. The CDR3 nucleotides read TGTGCCAGCAGTGACAGGGACTCCTACGAGCAGTACTTC. It codes for CASSDRDSYEQYF.

This clonotype turned up a few times. This chain links TRBV7-6 with TRBJ2-1; 7 nucleotides agree with TRBD2. The CDR3 loop spans 17 amino acids. The J segment lost 4 bases and the V segment lost 4 bases, leaving 13 bases of the junction unmatched. CDR1 is SGHVS, CDR2 FNYEAQ, per germline. Here the CDR3 DNA reads TGTGCCAGCAGCTCTTACTTGGGGAGGGGCAAGTACAATGAGCAGTTCTTC. Protein sequence: CASSSYLGRGKYNEQFF.

This chain connects TRBV2 to TRBJ1-5; D possibly corresponds to TRBD1 (5 bases). The CDR3 is 16 amino acids. V was clipped by 6 bases and J by 2 bases, with 17 bases between them. Germline lookup yields CDR1 SNHLY and CDR2 FYNNEI. CDR3 protein: CASRVGGSSGNQPQHF. Here the CDR3 DNA reads TGTGCCAGCAGGGTGGGGGGAAGCAGCGGCAATCAGCCCCAGCATTTT.

The CDR3 region has the DNA TGCGCCAGCAGCTCTAGCGGGACAGATTGGAATGAGCAGTTCTTC. This codes for CASSSSGTDWNEQFF. The chain has TRBV5-1 and TRBJ2-1; 9 positions agree with TRBD2. Losses at the gene ends were 3 bases for V and 7 bases for J; bases not matched to a gene: 8. Germline CDR1 SGHRS, CDR2 YFSETQ. CDR3 length equals 15 residues.

This clonotype was seen only a few times. The chain is built from TRBV5-1 and TRBJ2-7; 10 positions agree with TRBD1. The CDR3 is 16 amino acids. The germline V gene encodes CDR1 SGHRS and CDR2 YFSETQ. V lost 4 bases to trimming and J lost 2 bases; unmatched junction nucleotides: 9. The CDR3 nucleotides read TGCGCCAGCAGCGCGGGGGGACAGGGGAGTCCCTACGAGCAGTACTTC. This translates into CASSAGGQGSPYEQYF.

The chain combines TRBV5-4 with TRBJ2-2, with D possibly called TRBD1 or TRBD2 (5 bases each). Trimming stripped 4 bases from V and 7 bases from J, with 17 bases between. The CDR3 totals 15 residues. Looked up from germline, CDR1 is SGHNT and CDR2 is YYREEE (reference sequence). The CDR3 sequence is CASSSSGTMRGELFF. CDR3 nucleotide sequence: TGTGCCAGCAGCAGCTCCGGGACCATGCGCGGGGAGCTGTTTTTT.

V gene TRBV29-1 combines with J gene TRBJ2-7, with D unclear. Germline V gene sequence: CDR1 SQVTM, CDR2 ANQGSEA. The CDR3 covers 14 residues. V shed 4 bases and J shed 2 bases, with 15 bases lying between them. CDR3 region: CSVGAGGRAYEQYF. The DNA for the CDR3 is TGCAGCGTTGGAGCCGGCGGCCGAGCCTACGAGCAGTACTTC.